Listed below are T cell receptor beta chains from one sample, sequenced in a study of T cell responses to AZD1222 COVID-19 vaccine. The method was immunoSEQ multiplex PCR; TCRdb's version includes in-frame clones alone and lacks a portion of them. This table holds 80,000 to 100,000 clones, roughly 90% found once. The input for sequencing was peripheral blood, taken on day 0 of MenACWY control vaccination. All receptors come from an adult in good health. CDR3s include the opening cysteine and the closing phenylalanine or tryptophan. A D gene is named only where the DNA matches it firmly. For some rows the clone size is stated as once, few or many, or as a class when expanded; others skip it.

j_call v_call clone_size d_call cdr3_nt cdr3_aa
TRBJ1-1 TRBV5-5 - - TGTGCCAGCAGCTTTGGAACAGGGCTGATTGAAGCTTTCTTT CASSFGTGLIEAFF
TRBJ1-2 TRBV3-1/TRBV3-2 few - TGTGCCAGCAGCCAGGGCACAGGGTTTCATGGCTACACCTTC CASSQGTGFHGYTF
TRBJ1-1 TRBV3-1/TRBV3-2 - TRBD1 TGTGCCAGCAGCCTCGGGACAGCGAACACTGAAGCTTTCTTT CASSLGTANTEAFF
TRBJ1-2 TRBV12-3/TRBV12-4 - - TGTGCCAGCAGTCGGGACGGAGTCTATGGCTACACCTTC CASSRDGVYGYTF
TRBJ2-7 TRBV6-6 medium-sized TRBD2 TGTGCCAGCAGCCACTACCCTAAGGTCGTGGCGGGGGGGCTATCCTACGAGCAGTACTTC CASSHYPKVVAGGLSYEQYF
TRBJ1-1 TRBV6-5 - - TGTGCCAGCGGGAGTGGAAGAGGTTCTCTCACTGAAGCTTTCTTT CASGSGRGSLTEAFF
TRBJ1-1 TRBV19 - - TGTGCCAGTAGGTCCGATACTGAAGCTTTCTTT CASRSDTEAFF
TRBJ2-3 TRBV3-1/TRBV3-2 - TRBD2 TGTGCCAGCAGCCACTTAGCGGGGCGCACAGATACGCAGTATTTT CASSHLAGRTDTQYF
TRBJ1-1 TRBV6-5 - TRBD1 TGTGCCAGCAGTTACTCAGGGGGCGGGAACACTGAAGCTTTCTTT CASSYSGGGNTEAFF
TRBJ1-2 TRBV5-1 - - TGCGCCAGCAGCCCAGAGACAGGTTCAATCTCTGGCTACACCTTC CASSPETGSISGYTF
TRBJ1-2 TRBV6-4 - TRBD1 TGTGCCAGCAGTGACTTCCGGGACAGCCCCTATGGCTACACCTTC CASSDFRDSPYGYTF
TRBJ1-3 TRBV7-6 - - TGTGCCAGCAGCTTACTCACAGGTCGCTCTGGAAACACCATATATTTT CASSLLTGRSGNTIYF
TRBJ1-6 TRBV5-5 - - TGTGCCAGCAGCGGGGGAGTCGTCTCCTATAATTCACCCCTCCACTTT CASSGGVVSYNSPLHF
TRBJ2-2 TRBV7-9 once - TGTGCCAGCAGCTCCCTCACTCGGCAACTTGGCAGGGCCACCGGGGAGCTGTTTTTT CASSSLTRQLGRATGELFF
TRBJ1-3 TRBV13 once - TGTGCCAGCAGCTTAGGCCCCGGGGGTGGAAACACCATATATTTT CASSLGPGGGNTIYF
TRBJ2-5 TRBV24-1 few TRBD2 TGTGCCACCAGTGACCCGGGAGGGAGAGAGACCCAGTACTTC CATSDPGGRETQYF
TRBJ1-1 TRBV5-1 - - TGCGCCAGCAGCTTGGAGGACGGGGGCACTGAAGCTTTCTTT CASSLEDGGTEAFF
TRBJ2-1 TRBV19 few TRBD1 TGTGCCAGTAGTGCCATTTTCGGGACAGTCTCCTACAATGAGCAGTTCTTC CASSAIFGTVSYNEQFF
TRBJ2-1 TRBV7-9 few TRBD2 TGTGCTTCGACTAGCGGGGGTTTCAATGAGCAGTTCTTC CASTSGGFNEQFF